The T cell receptor (beta chain) under discussion was sequenced for a study of Ad26.COV2.S vaccination and SARS-CoV-2 variants. Regarding treatment: 15 to 20 received Ad26.COV2.S at low or high dose, single or two shots; 5 received placebo; per-sample allocation not given. Sampling occurred on day 63 after the first vaccine or placebo injection. V shed 6 bases and J shed 6 bases, with 8 bases lying between them. Germline V gene data show CDR1 as SNHLY and CDR2 as FYNNEI. The CDR3 contains 12 residues. Only in-frame clones appear in the TCRdb table, and some are missing; sequencing was by immunoSEQ multiplex PCR. Found here are hundreds of thousands of clones, about nine tenths of them singletons; the top ten hold 3.4%.

The chain employs TRBV2 and TRBJ2-2; D possibly corresponds to TRBD2 (6 bases). The sequencing used peripheral blood, collected in a trial of Ad26.COV2.S vaccine versus placebo. This receptor was identified in a person aged 18 to 65 who received the Ad26.COV2.S COVID-19 vaccine or a placebo. This chain's CDR3 is CASRREAGELFF. The CDR3 DNA is TGTGCCAGCAGGAGGGAGGCCGGGGAGCTGTTTTTT.